Below are 18 T cell receptor beta chains sequenced from a single sample in a study of shared clonotypes between healthy human individuals. Using immunoSEQ multiplex PCR, the repertoire was profiled, and TCRdb retains in-frame clones only, with some absent. The data contain about a million clones, roughly 80% of them singletons. Input material: memory CD4+ T cells sorted from blood. Subset given: CD45RA-negative fraction. The receptors come from a man between 18 and 35 years old in good health.

The chain combines TRBV18 with TRBJ2-1; the D gene is possibly TRBD2 (5 bases). This CDR3 is built from 18 residues. The germline V gene has CDR1 KGHSH and CDR2 LQKENI. V was clipped by 2 bases and J by 4 bases, with 21 bases between them. CDR3 loop: CASSPSSFGVKAYNEQFF. Here the CDR3 DNA reads TGTGCCAGCTCACCAAGTTCCTTCGGGGTCAAGGCTTACAATGAGCAGTTCTTC. The full variable domain, its missing parts supplied by reference TRBV18 and TRBJ2-1, is NAGVMQNPRHLVRRRGQEARLRCSPMKGHSHVYWYRQLPEEGLKFMVYLQKENIIDESGMPKERFSAEFPKEGPSILRIQQVVRGDSAAYFCASSPSSFGVKAYNEQFFGPGTRLTVL.

The CDR3 spells CASSRGGTGLRTGELFF. The CDR3 nucleotides are TGCGCCAGCAGCCGAGGGGGGACAGGGTTACGCACCGGGGAGCTGTTTTTT. The V and J genes are TRBV4-1 and TRBJ2-2, with 9 bases lining up with TRBD1. V trimming: 4 bases; J trimming: 4 bases; junction bases outside the gene matches: 10. Germline CDR1 MGHRA, CDR2 YSYEKL. The CDR3 sequence is 17 residues long.

Details on this clone: Other DNA sequences in this sample translate to the same CDR3. V gene TRBV7-9 combines with J gene TRBJ2-5, with D uncertain. The CDR3 is made up of 11 amino acids. V was shortened by 3 bases and J by 5 bases, with 4 bases between the two germline ends. Germline V gene lookup returns CDR1 SEHNR and CDR2 FQNEAQ (reference sequence). CDR3 loop: CASSFVETQYF. Here the CDR3 DNA reads TGTGCCAGCAGCTTTGTGGAGACCCAGTACTTC. Combining the CDR3 with reference TRBV7-9 and TRBJ2-5 gives the whole variable domain DTGVSQNPRHKITKRGQNVTFRCDPISEHNRLYWYRQTLGQGPEFLTYFQNEAQLEKSRLLSDRFSAERPKGSFSTLEIQRTEQGDSAMYLCASSFVETQYFGPGTRLLVL.

The chain uses TRBV28 and TRBJ2-7; D is tentatively TRBD1 or TRBD2 (5 bases each). Trimming pared 5 bases from V and 1 base from J, leaving 12 bases between. The germline gives CDR1 MDHEN, CDR2 SYDVKM. This CDR3 has 14 amino acids. CDR3 region: CASSLGWGSYEQYF. In DNA form, the CDR3 reads TGTGCCAGCAGTCTAGGTTGGGGGTCCTACGAGCAGTACTTC.

The V call is TRBV28, the J call TRBJ1-6; TRBD1 might be the D (5 bases). Trimming pared 8 bases from V and 8 bases from J, leaving 16 bases between. The germline V gene has CDR1 MDHEN and CDR2 SYDVKM. CDR3 size: 14 residues. The CDR3 is CASRIADSDSPLHF. DNA of the CDR3: TGTGCCAGCCGAATAGCCGACAGTGATTCACCCCTCCACTTT.

V is TRBV5-1 and J is TRBJ1-1; D gene unclear. Germline V gene lookup returns CDR1 SGHRS and CDR2 YFSETQ. The CDR3 sequence is 14 residues long. Trimming shortened V by 4 bases and J by 5 bases, and 15 bases separated the two germline ends. The CDR3 DNA reads as TGCGCCAGCAGCGTTACAGCCAGTGGGACTGAAGCTTTCTTT. This gives the protein CASSVTASGTEAFF.

This clone was observed a few times. The chain uses TRBV6-1 and TRBJ1-2; D unclear. Germline-derived CDR1 and CDR2 are MNHNS and SASEGT. Trimming shortened V by 0 bases and J by 0 bases, and 5 bases separated the two germline ends. The CDR3 has 14 amino acids. The CDR3 sequence: CASSEATANYGYTF. As DNA, the CDR3 is TGTGCCAGCAGTGAAGCTACAGCTAACTATGGCTACACCTTC.

This clone was observed a few times. The V call is TRBV4-3, the J call TRBJ1-2, with a weak D call TRBD1 (5 bases). The V and J ends lost 5 bases and 6 bases respectively, with 13 bases between them. In germline, CDR1 is LGHNA, CDR2 YSLEER. The CDR3 has 13 amino acids. The CDR3 reads CASSTGRGDGYTF. CDR3 nucleotide sequence: TGCGCCAGCAGCACGGGACGGGGAGATGGCTACACCTTC.

The chain links TRBV19 to TRBJ2-7; TRBD1 matches 12 bases. V shed 5 bases and J 6 bases; nucleotides not matched to a gene: 11. The CDR3 is 16 amino acids. The germline V gene has CDR1 LNHDA and CDR2 SQIVND (reference sequence). The CDR3 nucleotides read TGTGCCAGTAGTTCCGCCGGGACAGGGGGCTTCGTCGAGCAGTACTTC. Translating gives CASSSAGTGGFVEQYF.

This chain connects TRBV6-5 to TRBJ1-5, with D unresolved. Trimming left V 5 bases short and J 10 bases short, with 12 bases between. Germline loops: CDR1 MNHEY, CDR2 SVGAGI. The CDR3 is 12 residues long. The CDR3 region is CASSTPSIPQHF. The CDR3 region has the DNA TGTGCCAGCAGTACCCCTTCCATCCCCCAGCATTTT.

The chain is built from TRBV10-3 and TRBJ1-1; no clear D gene. V was pared by 4 bases and J by 1 base, with 10 bases between. This CDR3 contains 14 residues. The germline CDR1 and CDR2 sequences are ENHRY and SYGVKD. The CDR3 loop reads CAISGQLGNTEAFF. In DNA form, the CDR3 reads TGTGCCATCAGTGGGCAGTTGGGGAACACTGAAGCTTTCTTT.

This chain connects TRBV5-1 to TRBJ1-5, with D unclear. The CDR3 totals 14 residues. Trimming removed 0 bases at V and 4 bases at J, with 8 bases between. Germline-derived CDR1 and CDR2 are SGHRS and YFSETQ. In DNA, the CDR3 is TGCGCCAGCAGCTTGGAGGGCCAAAATCAGCCCCAGCATTTT. Residues: CASSLEGQNQPQHF.

The rearrangement joins TRBV11-3 to TRBJ2-1; D remains unclear. V was pared by 4 bases and J by 8 bases, with 6 bases between. Germline V lookup: CDR1 SGHNT, CDR2 YENEEA. The length of the CDR3 is 11 residues. The CDR3 nucleotides read TGTGCCAGCAGCTGGTCCGATGAGCAGTTCTTC. Translated, it gives CASSWSDEQFF. Combining the CDR3 with reference TRBV11-3 and TRBJ2-1 gives the whole variable domain EAGVVQSPRYKIIEKKQPVAFWCNPISGHNTLYWYLQNLGQGPELLIRYENEEAVDDSQLPKDRFSAERLKGVDSTLKIQPAELGDSAVYLCASSWSDEQFFGPGTRLTVL.

This chain connects TRBV6-1 to TRBJ2-5, with D possibly being TRBD1 (5 bases). V gave up 6 bases and J gave up 2 bases, with 16 bases separating them. The length of the CDR3 is 15 residues. The V gene's germline CDR1 is MNHNS and CDR2 SASEGT. CDR3 sequence: CASRRAFQGQETQYF. The DNA of the CDR3 is TGTGCCAGCAGGAGAGCCTTTCAGGGACAAGAGACCCAGTACTTC.

The rearrangement joins TRBV30 to TRBJ1-2, with TRBD1 matching over 7 bases. This CDR3 comprises 13 residues. The junction had 2 bases not matched to a gene; V was cut back by 2 bases and J by 2 bases. The germline V gene encodes CDR1 GTSNPN and CDR2 SVGIG (reference sequence). CDR3 protein: CAWSQGQNYGYTF. For the CDR3, the DNA is TGTGCCTGGAGTCAGGGACAGAACTATGGCTACACCTTC. Complete variable domain (other parts from reference TRBV30 and TRBJ1-2): SQTIHQWPATLVQPVGSPLSLECTVEGTSNPNLYWYRQAAGRGLQLLFYSVGIGQISSEVPQNLSASRPQDRQFILSSKKLLLSDSGFYLCAWSQGQNYGYTFGSGTRLTVV.

This clone was observed once. V gene TRBV18 combines with J gene TRBJ2-7; D is ambiguous. The CDR3 runs to 14 residues. V dropped 3 bases and J dropped 3 bases, with 12 bases sitting between them. Germline lookup yields CDR1 KGHSH and CDR2 LQKENI. The CDR3 sequence is CASSPGRNFYEQYF. The CDR3 DNA reads TGTGCCAGCTCACCGGGTAGGAATTTCTACGAGCAGTACTTC.

CDR3 sequence reads: CASSQGISSYEQYF. DNA for the CDR3: TGTGCCAGCAGTCAGGGAATTAGCTCCTACGAGCAGTACTTC. The chain has TRBV5-5 and TRBJ2-7; TRBD1 is a possible D gene (5 bases). The germline V and J ends were trimmed by 5 bases and 0 bases, with 12 bases remaining between them. This CDR3 region has 14 residues. Germline loops: CDR1 SGHKS, CDR2 YYEKEE (reference sequence).

The chain uses TRBV4-1 and TRBJ2-5; TRBD2 matches 11 bases. Germline trimming cut 4 bases from V and 2 bases from J; bases unmatched to any gene: 3. The CDR3 has 15 residues. Germline assignment: CDR1 MGHRA and CDR2 YSYEKL. CDR3 amino acids: CASSLGTSGQETQYF. Here the CDR3 DNA reads TGCGCCAGCAGCCTAGGGACTAGCGGTCAAGAGACCCAGTACTTC.